The next 19 T cell receptor beta chains were all read from a single sample in a study of blood T cell repertoires in COVID-19. Generated by immunoSEQ multiplex PCR, the TCRdb table keeps only in-frame clones and is missing some. The table includes about 69,000 clones, 79% detected once. Sequences were obtained from peripheral blood. Every receptor here comes from a man in his 60s with acute or convalescent COVID-19.

CDR3 DNA sequence: TGTGCCAGCAGTTTTGGCAGGGGGGACGAAAAACTGTTTTTT. Translated, it gives CASSFGRGDEKLFF. The V gene is TRBV2, the J gene TRBJ1-4; 7 bases match TRBD1. J lost 8 bases, V lost 5 bases, and 8 bases had no gene match. The CDR3 is made up of 14 amino acids. CDR1 and CDR2 from the germline V gene are SNHLY and FYNNEI. Drawing the rest from reference TRBV2 and TRBJ1-4, the complete variable domain is EPEVTQTPSHQVTQMGQEVILRCVPISNHLYFYWYRQILGQKVEFLVSFYNNEISEKSEIFDDQFSVERPDGSNFTLKIRSTKLEDSAMYFCASSFGRGDEKLFFGSGTQLSVL.

This chain uses TRBV6-2 or TRBV6-3 with TRBJ1-6, with D possibly being TRBD1 (5 bases). Germline V gene lookup returns CDR1 MNHEY and CDR2 SVGEGT. The CDR3 is 14 amino acids. Trimming took 2 bases from V and 7 from J, leaving 9 bases between them. CDR3 residues: CASSYAGGNSPLHF. The CDR3, as DNA: TGTGCCAGCAGTTACGCTGGGGGGAATTCACCCCTCCACTTT.

The chain couples TRBV7-8 to TRBJ1-5, with D perhaps matching TRBD1 (6 bases). Trimming pared 1 base from V and 9 bases from J, leaving 13 bases between. Germline CDR1 SGHVS, CDR2 FQNEAQ. This CDR3 has 14 residues. The CDR3: CASSLEGGTRPQHF. The CDR3 nucleotides read TGTGCCAGCAGCTTAGAAGGGGGGACTAGGCCCCAGCATTTT.

This clone appeared many times. The chain joins TRBV7-8 to TRBJ1-1; TRBD1 might be the D (6 bases). The CDR3 contains 17 residues. Trimming left V 1 base short and J 5 bases short, with 20 bases between. Germline loops: CDR1 SGHVS, CDR2 FQNEAQ. The CDR3 is CASSLGERTESGTEAFF. The CDR3 nucleotides are TGTGCCAGCAGCTTAGGAGAACGGACAGAGTCAGGGACTGAAGCTTTCTTT.

The chain employs TRBV6-5 and TRBJ1-1; D is possibly TRBD1 (6 bases). The germline V gene has CDR1 MNHEY and CDR2 SVGAGI. V lost 8 bases and J 5 bases, leaving 18 bases between the germline ends. The CDR3 has 14 residues. The CDR3 sequence is CASFRGGEGTEAFF. The CDR3 DNA is TGTGCCAGCTTCCGGGGGGGCGAGGGGACTGAAGCTTTCTTT.

This chain links TRBV7-2 with TRBJ1-1; D unresolved. V dropped 3 bases and J dropped 0 bases, with 8 bases sitting between them. Germline V gene data show CDR1 as SGHTA and CDR2 as FQGNSA. The CDR3 consists of 14 residues. The CDR3 sequence is CASSFEQLNTEAFF. CDR3 in DNA: TGTGCCAGCAGCTTCGAACAGTTGAACACTGAAGCTTTCTTT.

This chain connects TRBV6-4 to TRBJ2-7; 10 bases fit TRBD2. This CDR3 contains 17 residues. The germline V gene encodes CDR1 MRHNA and CDR2 SNTAGT. The ends lost 5 bases at V and 5 bases at J; junction bases unmatched: 15. The CDR3 nucleotides read TGTGCCAGCAGTTCCCTGGTGAGCGGGGGGGCCGGTGACGAGCAGTACTTC. Translated: CASSSLVSGGAGDEQYF.

The chain recombines TRBV24-1 with TRBJ2-3, with D tentatively TRBD1 (7 bases). The germline V gene has CDR1 KGHDR and CDR2 SFDVKD. This CDR3 has 17 amino acids. V lost 2 bases and J 4 bases, leaving 18 bases between the germline ends. Here the CDR3 reads CATSDSPAGGKADTQYF. The CDR3 DNA sequence: TGTGCCACCAGTGATTCCCCGGCAGGGGGGAAGGCAGATACGCAGTATTTT.

This chain uses TRBV6-4 with TRBJ1-1; a possible D gene is TRBD1 (6 bases). The CDR3 spans 14 residues. The V and J ends lost 3 bases and 4 bases respectively, with 12 bases between them. CDR1 and CDR2 from the germline V gene are MRHNA and SNTAGT. The CDR3 DNA is TGTGCCAGCAGTGAACAGGGCGGGGGCACTGAAGCTTTCTTT. It codes for CASSEQGGGTEAFF.

The chain recombines TRBV9 with TRBJ1-2; D unresolved. The CDR3 contains 13 residues. The germline CDR1 and CDR2 sequences are SGDLS and YYNGEE. Trimming took off 0 bases at V and 4 bases at J, with 7 bases between the two ends. The CDR3 sequence is CASSVDSSYGYTF. CDR3 DNA: TGTGCCAGCAGCGTAGATAGTTCCTATGGCTACACCTTC.

This sequence joins TRBV7-2 and TRBJ1-2, with TRBD1 matching over 7 bases. Unmatched junction bases numbered 9, after V lost 0 bases and J lost 2 bases. Germline-derived CDR1 and CDR2 are SGHTA and FQGNSA. The CDR3 totals 17 residues. This CDR3 reads CASSLATTGSRNYGYTF. Written as DNA, the CDR3 is TGTGCCAGCAGCTTAGCCACGACAGGGTCCCGCAACTATGGCTACACCTTC.

This chain connects TRBV5-4 to TRBJ2-2, with D possibly matching TRBD2 (6 bases). The CDR3 covers 14 residues. Between the trimmed V and J ends, which lost 0 bases and 5 bases, there was a span of 8 bases. Germline V lookup: CDR1 SGHNT, CDR2 YYREEE (reference sequence). CDR3 coding DNA: TGTGCCAGCAGCTTGGCCCTAGCGACCGGGGAGCTGTTTTTT. Translation: CASSLALATGELFF.

J is TRBJ1-1 and V is TRBV7-6, with unresolved D. The germline CDR1 and CDR2 sequences are SGHVS and FNYEAQ. V was pared by 5 bases and J by 1 base, with 8 bases between. The CDR3 sequence is 13 residues long. CDR3 residues: CASSITENTEAFF. CDR3 nucleotides: TGTGCCAGCAGCATAACAGAGAACACTGAAGCTTTCTTT.

The V call is TRBV21-1, the J call TRBJ1-6. TRBV21-1 is shown as a pseudogene. CDR3 length equals 10 residues. The CDR3 nucleotides are TGTGCCAGCACTTTTTCACCCCTCCACTTT. Its translation is CASTFSPLHF.

This clone was observed once. The chain combines TRBV5-5 with TRBJ1-2, with D uncertain. V was cut by 2 bases and J by 5 bases, with 22 bases left in between. The CDR3 is 17 amino acids. Germline-derived CDR1 and CDR2 are SGHKS and YYEKEE (reference sequence). CDR3 nucleotide sequence: TGTGCCAGCAGCTTAGCTTTGTCTCGAGACGGACTTTATGGCTACACCTTC. This codes for CASSLALSRDGLYGYTF.

In its sample, this clone was seen a few times. The rearrangement joins TRBV19 to TRBJ1-1, with 7 bases identical to TRBD1. The CDR3 has 19 amino acids. The germline V gene has CDR1 LNHDA and CDR2 SQIVND (reference sequence). V lost 0 bases, J lost 0 bases, and 13 bases stayed unmatched. CDR3 DNA: TGTGCCAGTAGTATAGAGACACCGGGACAGTGGTCAATGAACACTGAAGCTTTCTTT. Encoded protein: CASSIETPGQWSMNTEAFF. The complete variable domain, with remaining parts taken from reference TRBV19 and TRBJ1-1, reads DGGITQSPKYLFRKEGQNVTLSCEQNLNHDAMYWYRQDPGQGLRLIYYSQIVNDFQKGDIAEGYSVSREKKESFPLTVTSAQKNPTAFYLCASSIETPGQWSMNTEAFFGQGTRLTVV.

This chain links TRBV16 with TRBJ1-6; D not resolved. The CDR3 totals 18 residues. V lost 7 bases to trimming and J lost 3 bases, with 22 bases between them. Germline CDR1 reads KGHSY; CDR2 reads FQNENV. The CDR3 DNA sequence: TGTGCCAGCACCCCCCAACGTTCCGGTCTTAGCTATAATTCACCCCTCCACTTT. Residues: CASTPQRSGLSYNSPLHF. Full variable domain (remainder filled in from reference TRBV16 and TRBJ1-6): GEEVAQTPKHLVRGEGQKAKLYCAPIKGHSYVFWYQQVLKNEFKFLISFQNENVFDETGMPKERFSAKCLPNSPCSLEIQATKLEDSAVYFCASTPQRSGLSYNSPLHFGNGTRLTVT.

The rearrangement links TRBV7-9 to TRBJ2-5; 9 bases are a match to TRBD2. Trimming took 0 bases from V and 5 from J; bases not matched to a gene: 4. Looked up from germline, CDR1 is SEHNR and CDR2 is FQNEAQ (reference sequence). CDR3 length: 15 residues. CDR3 protein: CASSLAAGGPETQYF. The DNA for the CDR3 is TGTGCCAGCAGCTTAGCCGCGGGGGGGCCTGAGACCCAGTACTTC.

V usage is TRBV6-5 and J usage is TRBJ2-7; D uncertain. Germline V gene lookup returns CDR1 MNHEY and CDR2 SVGAGI. The CDR3 spans 12 residues. V was clipped by 5 bases and J by 4 bases, with 9 bases between them. CDR3 DNA sequence: TGTGCCAGCAGTCCCCTATCGTACGAGCAGTACTTC. This translates into CASSPLSYEQYF.